This T cell receptor beta chain originates from a study of monozygotic twins with inflammatory bowel disease. Incorporation of UMIs carrying a 6-nucleotide sample barcode was performed by template switching. cDNA encoding TCRalpha and TCRbeta underwent two nested PCRs of approximately 17 and 9 cycles, each of which was followed by bead purification. TCRdb derives one entry per CDR3 protein from the 5' RACE reads, leaving out DNA. The sample table includes around 230,000 distinct CDR3 sequences. In germline, CDR1 is LGHDT, CDR2 YNNKEL (reference sequence). This CDR3 comprises 16 residues. This clonotype originated in a human donor with ulcerative colitis or Crohn's disease, or a healthy co-twin of an affected twin (not recorded which). The specimen was blood. This chain connects TRBV3-1 to TRBJ2-5; TCRdb's D call of TRBD2 is untestable without DNA. CDR3 sequence: CASSQGLGELQETQYF.